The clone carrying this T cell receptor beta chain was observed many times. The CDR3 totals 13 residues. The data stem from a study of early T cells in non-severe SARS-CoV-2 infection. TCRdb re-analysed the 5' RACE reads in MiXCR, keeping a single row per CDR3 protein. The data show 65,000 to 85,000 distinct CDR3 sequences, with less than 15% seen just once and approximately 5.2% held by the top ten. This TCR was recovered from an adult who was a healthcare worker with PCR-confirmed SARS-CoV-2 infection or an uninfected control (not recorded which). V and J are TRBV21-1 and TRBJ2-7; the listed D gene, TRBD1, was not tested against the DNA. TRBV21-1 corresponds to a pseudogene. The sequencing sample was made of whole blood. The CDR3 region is CADPGQAIYEQYF. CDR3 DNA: TGTGCCGACCCGGGACAGGCGATCTACGAGCAGTACTTC.